These T cell receptor beta chains were read from a single sample in a study of blood T cell repertoires in COVID-19. Sequencing was performed with immunoSEQ multiplex PCR; in TCRdb, only in-frame clones are kept and a portion is missing. The data contain nearly 90,000 clones, around 88% of them seen just once; the ten biggest clones take up roughly 0.43%. The sequenced material came from peripheral blood. The receptors originated from a man aged 60 to 75 with acute or convalescent COVID-19. CDR3s leave out the opening cysteine and the closing phenylalanine or tryptophan. Fields, in order: J gene, D gene, V gene, CDR3 protein. The D gene is left open where the match is weak.

J: TRBJ2-5
D: TRBD2
V: TRBV9
CDR3: ASSLTSGRAEETQY

J: TRBJ2-3
D: NA
V: TRBV18
CDR3: ASSQTSGTDTQY

J: TRBJ2-2
D: TRBD1
V: TRBV5-1
CDR3: ASSSTGGANTGELF

J: TRBJ1-6
D: NA
V: TRBV5-4
CDR3: ASSFDSLYNSPLH

J: TRBJ1-1
D: TRBD1
V: TRBV2
CDR3: ASNRQGLNTEAF

J: TRBJ2-1
D: NA
V: TRBV30
CDR3: AWSFDSHAYNEQF

J: TRBJ2-7
D: NA
V: TRBV6-6
CDR3: ASSSRSMRVSYEQY

J: TRBJ2-5
D: TRBD1
V: TRBV7-9
CDR3: ASSLIPPQGRKETQY

J: TRBJ2-5
D: NA
V: TRBV3-1/TRBV3-2
CDR3: ASSQIRGSETQY

J: TRBJ1-1
D: NA
V: TRBV5-4
CDR3: ASSSDTEAF

J: TRBJ1-1
D: TRBD1
V: TRBV29-1
CDR3: SSRQGRTEAF

J: TRBJ2-3
D: NA
V: TRBV3-1/TRBV3-2
CDR3: ASSQGSGEGTDTQY

J: TRBJ1-3
D: NA
V: TRBV9
CDR3: ASSVDPGSGNTIY

J: TRBJ1-4
D: NA
V: TRBV21-1
CDR3: ASSKERFWEKLF

J: TRBJ2-7
D: NA
V: TRBV25-1
CDR3: ASSESFEGNYEQY

J: TRBJ2-7
D: TRBD1
V: TRBV19
CDR3: ASSIGDRPNYEQY

J: TRBJ2-5
D: TRBD1
V: TRBV7-2
CDR3: ASSLDSHRGETQY

J: TRBJ1-2
D: NA
V: TRBV24-1
CDR3: ATSAGNYGYT

J: TRBJ2-1
D: TRBD2
V: TRBV3-1/TRBV3-2
CDR3: ASSQDRRLAGVKSYNEQF

J: TRBJ2-4
D: NA
V: TRBV6-1
CDR3: ASSERTPQNIQY

J: TRBJ1-5
D: TRBD1
V: TRBV19
CDR3: ASTTGGNQPQH

J: TRBJ2-1
D: NA
V: TRBV23-1
CDR3: ASSQSCGFKSSYNEQF

J: TRBJ1-1
D: NA
V: TRBV5-1
CDR3: ASSNLNSHTEAF

J: TRBJ2-2
D: NA
V: TRBV19
CDR3: ASTRQSANTGELF

J: TRBJ1-2
D: TRBD1
V: TRBV11-1
CDR3: ASSLDRGNYGYT

J: TRBJ1-1
D: NA
V: TRBV19
CDR3: ASSIISTGLNTEAF

J: TRBJ2-7
D: NA
V: TRBV24-1
CDR3: ATSDLED

J: TRBJ1-6
D: NA
V: TRBV18
CDR3: ASSRGGERENSPLH

J: TRBJ2-6
D: TRBD2
V: TRBV3-1/TRBV3-2
CDR3: ASSQGGRRRANVLT